Each of the 28 T cell receptor beta chains below was sequenced from the same sample in a study of blood T cells in healthy people across ages. The second PCR ran about 6 to 12 cycles with a sample-barcoded 5' primer and J-beta primers. TCRdb fed the 5' RACE reads into MiXCR, producing one record per CDR3 protein. Of about a million distinct CDR3 sequences listed, about 48% are singletons. Source material: blood. These receptors originate from a man aged 25 to 40 in good health.

The genes are TRBV20-1 and TRBJ1-1; no definite D call. The CDR3 is 13 amino acids. Germline lookup yields CDR1 DFQATT and CDR2 SNEGSKA (reference sequence). The V gene lost 6 bases and the J gene lost 2 bases, with 13 bases spanning the gap. The DNA for the CDR3 is TGCAGTGCCCCGGGTAAAGCCAACACTGAAGCTTTCTTT. It translates to CSAPGKANTEAFF.

The chain couples TRBV3-1 to TRBJ1-4; D uncertain. Trimming left V 0 bases short and J 0 bases short, with 20 bases between. The V gene's germline CDR1 is LGHDT and CDR2 YNNKEL (reference sequence). The CDR3 is 20 amino acids. CDR3 residues: CASSQENKLRANPTNEKLFF. The DNA of the CDR3 is TGTGCCAGCAGCCAAGAAAACAAGTTGAGGGCCAACCCAACTAATGAAAAACTGTTTTTT.

The chain couples TRBV29-1 to TRBJ1-5; 7 bases line up with TRBD1. The CDR3 has 13 amino acids. J gave up 10 bases and V 5 bases, and 11 bases lay outside the gene matches. Germline assignment: CDR1 SQVTM and CDR2 ANQGSEA. The CDR3 here is CSVRSDRSVPQHF. In nucleotides, the CDR3 is TGCAGCGTTCGATCGGACAGGTCCGTACCCCAGCATTTT.

This chain joins TRBV20-1 and TRBJ2-7; D might be TRBD1 (6 bases). CDR1 DFQATT and CDR2 SNEGSKA come from the germline V gene (reference sequence). V shed 1 base and J shed 3 bases, with 13 bases lying between them. This CDR3 has 14 residues. CDR3 amino acids: CSARGGQEFYEQYF. In DNA form, the CDR3 reads TGCAGTGCTAGAGGGGGGCAGGAGTTCTACGAGCAGTACTTC.

The chain couples TRBV7-8 to TRBJ2-3; TRBD1 is a possible D gene (6 bases). The V end lost 5 bases, the J end lost 5 bases, and 20 bases lay between the germline ends. The CDR3 loop spans 16 amino acids. Germline V gene sequence: CDR1 SGHVS, CDR2 FQNEAQ. The CDR3, as DNA: TGTGCCAGCAGCGCCCGGACAGATTCTCGAGTAGATACGCAGTATTTT. The encoded protein is CASSARTDSRVDTQYF.

V is TRBV2 and J is TRBJ1-5; 9 bases map to TRBD1. V shed 10 bases and J 2 bases; nucleotides not matched to a gene: 12. CDR1 SNHLY and CDR2 FYNNEI come from the germline V gene. This CDR3 comprises 16 residues. This CDR3 reads CATRDRDRGGNQPQHF. CDR3 nucleotide sequence: TGTGCCACCCGGGACAGGGACCGAGGTGGCAATCAGCCCCAGCATTTT. Looking up the rest from reference TRBV2 and TRBJ1-5 gives the full variable domain: EPEVTQTPSHQVTQMGQEVILRCVPISNHLYFYWYRQILGQKVEFLVSFYNNEISEKSEIFDDQFSVERPDGSNFTLKIRSTKLEDSAMYFCATRDRDRGGNQPQHFGDGTRLSIL.

The chain recombines TRBV7-8 with TRBJ1-2; TRBD1 matches at 9 bases. Per germline, CDR1 SGHVS and CDR2 FQNEAQ. This CDR3 has 14 amino acids. After removal of 0 bases from V and 8 bases from J, the junction contained 4 bases not matched to a gene. The CDR3, as DNA: TGTGCCAGCAGCTTAGCTGACAGGGGGAAGGGCTACACCTTC. Translating gives CASSLADRGKGYTF.

The chain joins TRBV4-1 to TRBJ2-3, with D hard to call. Germline V gene data show CDR1 as MGHRA and CDR2 as YSYEKL. The CDR3 contains 16 residues. V was cut by 0 bases and J by 2 bases, with 12 bases left in between. CDR3 residues: CASSQDHSLFTDTQYF. The CDR3, as DNA: TGCGCCAGCAGCCAAGATCACTCGCTATTCACAGATACGCAGTATTTT.

V usage is TRBV5-1 and J usage is TRBJ2-1, with 7 bases that match TRBD1. The CDR3 totals 18 residues. Germline trimming cut 1 base from V and 3 bases from J; bases unmatched to any gene: 13. Germline lookup yields CDR1 SGHRS and CDR2 YFSETQ. The DNA for the CDR3 is TGCGCCAGCAGCTTGTCACCTCTAGCCGGGACAGACTACAATGAGCAGTTCTTC. This sequence encodes CASSLSPLAGTDYNEQFF.

This clonotype occurred a few times. The genes are TRBV6-2 or TRBV6-3 and TRBJ2-1, with 7 nucleotides matching TRBD2. The CDR3 extends over 16 amino acids. The junction had 12 bases not matched to a gene; V was cut back by 6 bases and J by 4 bases. The germline V gene has CDR1 MNHEY and CDR2 SVGEGT. The CDR3 nucleotides read TGTGCCAGCAGCCCTCTTAGCGGGCCGCGTTACAATGAGCAGTTCTTC. Protein product: CASSPLSGPRYNEQFF.

The chain uses TRBV20-1 and TRBJ2-3; weak D call: TRBD2 (6 bases). CDR1 and CDR2 (germline): DFQATT, SNEGSKA (reference sequence). The CDR3 is made up of 13 amino acids. The V end was cut by 5 bases, the J end by 6 bases, with 15 bases between. The CDR3 nucleotides read TGCAGTGCTCCCGTGGGCGGGACGGATACGCAGTATTTT. It is translated as CSAPVGGTDTQYF.

CDR3 amino acids: CATTKGTGYTF. The DNA of the CDR3 is TGTGCCACCACCAAGGGAACCGGCTACACCTTC. V gene TRBV6-5 combines with J gene TRBJ1-2; D not resolved. V was shortened by 10 bases and J by 8 bases, with 14 bases between the two germline ends. The CDR3 consists of 11 residues. Germline V gives CDR1 MNHEY, CDR2 SVGAGI.

To note about this clonotype: Because the CDR3 is missing its conserved closing phenylalanine or tryptophan, this is likely a read error. V gene TRBV20-1 combines with J gene TRBJ2-5; D might be TRBD1 (6 bases). The CDR3 is made up of 14 amino acids. The germline V gene has CDR1 DFQATT and CDR2 SNEGSKA (reference sequence). Trimming took off 3 bases at V and 1 base at J, with 12 bases between the two ends. The CDR3, as DNA: TGCAGTGCTAGGGAGGACAGACCCCAAGAGACCCAGTACCTC. Translated: CSAREDRPQETQYL.

To note about this clonotype: Sequence at one end of the junction differs from germline and may be a read error. CDR3 coding DNA: TGTGCCAGTAGTTACCGGCAGGGGGCCGGCTACGAGCAGTACTTC. Protein: CASSYRQGAGYEQYF. V is TRBV6-5 and J is TRBJ2-7; 8 bases match TRBD1. This CDR3 contains 15 residues. The germline gives CDR1 MNHEY, CDR2 SVGAGI.

The rearrangement uses TRBV27 and TRBJ2-7; D call uncertain. Germline CDR1 is MNHEY and CDR2 is SMNVEV (reference sequence). V was shortened by 2 bases and J by 4 bases, with 15 bases between the two germline ends. The CDR3 runs to 15 residues. The CDR3 nucleotides are TGTGCCAGCAGTTTAGGGTTCGTCCGAAGTTACGAGCAGTACTTC. It yields the protein CASSLGFVRSYEQYF.

This chain links TRBV18 with TRBJ2-2, with 9 nucleotides matching TRBD1. The germline V gene has CDR1 KGHSH and CDR2 LQKENI. The CDR3 totals 16 residues. V lost 1 base, J lost 4 bases, and 4 bases stayed unmatched. CDR3 nucleotide sequence: TGTGCCAGCTCACCACAGTTACAGGGGGCCACCGGGGAGCTGTTTTTT. Translating gives CASSPQLQGATGELFF.

This chain uses TRBV6-5 with TRBJ2-6; unclear D gene. V gave up 6 bases and J gave up 1 base, with 13 bases separating them. The CDR3 is 16 residues long. Germline CDR1 MNHEY, CDR2 SVGAGI. The CDR3 protein is CASRPDTQSGANVLTF. The CDR3 coding sequence is TGTGCCAGCAGGCCCGACACCCAGTCTGGGGCCAACGTCCTGACTTTC.

This sequence joins TRBV20-1 and TRBJ2-3, with 10 bases lining up with TRBD2. Germline V gene sequence: CDR1 DFQATT, CDR2 SNEGSKA (reference sequence). Losses at the gene ends were 2 bases for V and 4 bases for J; bases not matched to a gene: 6. This CDR3 is built from 15 residues. CDR3 protein: CSARLAGDFSDTQYF. CDR3 nucleotide sequence: TGCAGTGCTAGACTAGCGGGGGACTTCTCAGATACGCAGTATTTT.

This chain links TRBV7-9 with TRBJ2-3; D call uncertain. There are 16 residues in the CDR3. V shed 1 base and J shed 2 bases, with 13 bases lying between them. Per the germline V gene, CDR1 is SEHNR and CDR2 is FQNEAQ (reference sequence). CDR3 in DNA: TGTGCCAGCAGCTTAGAGGGCACACCGAACACAGATACGCAGTATTTT. Encoded protein: CASSLEGTPNTDTQYF.

The chain has TRBV27 and TRBJ2-1; D might be TRBD1 (5 bases). Between the trimmed V and J ends, which lost 7 bases and 6 bases, there was a span of 13 bases. Germline assignment: CDR1 MNHEY and CDR2 SMNVEV (reference sequence). The CDR3 sequence is 13 residues long. The CDR3 DNA reads as TGTGCCAGCATGGGGCTAAGTTTCAATGAGCAGTTCTTC. Its protein is CASMGLSFNEQFF.

About this clonotype: A clone one base away is much larger, so this may be a read error. The chain couples TRBV7-3 to TRBJ2-4, with a possible D match to TRBD1 (6 bases). The V gene's germline CDR1 is SGHTA and CDR2 FQGTGA. Trimming shortened V by 4 bases and J by 13 bases, and 23 bases separated the two germline ends. CDR3 size: 15 residues. The CDR3 bases are TGTGCCAGCAGCTCGCCAAGCACAGGGAGTGACGGGCAGTACTTC. Encoded protein: CASSSPSTGSDGQYF.

Of note for this clonotype: Given a far larger clone just one base away, this is likely a sequencing read error. The chain uses TRBV12-3 or TRBV12-4 and TRBJ2-3, with 10 bases aligning to TRBD2. The CDR3 covers 15 residues. Germline trimming cut 7 bases from V and 1 base from J; bases unmatched to any gene: 5. Written as DNA, the CDR3 is TGTGCCAGCATCCTCGGACTAGCGGGCACAGATACGCAGTATTTT. Its protein is CASILGLAGTDTQYF.

This clonotype appeared many times. The genes are TRBV29-1 and TRBJ2-7; possibly TRBD1 for D (6 bases). This CDR3 has 15 residues. With 4 bases removed from V and 3 bases from J, the gap between germline ends came to 19 bases. Germline CDR1 is SQVTM and CDR2 is ANQGSEA. DNA of the CDR3: TGCAGCGTTGTGGCCCCCCAGGGGTTAAGCTACGAGCAGTACTTC. Amino acid sequence: CSVVAPQGLSYEQYF.

This clonotype was observed a handful of times. The chain couples TRBV24-1 to TRBJ2-7, with D unclear. This CDR3 comprises 13 residues. Trimming pared 2 bases from V and 2 bases from J, leaving 6 bases between. CDR1 is KGHDR and CDR2 is SFDVKD in the germline V gene. CDR3 nucleotides: TGTGCCACCAGTGATTCTAAGGCCTACGAGCAGTACTTC. Translating it yields CATSDSKAYEQYF.

The rearrangement uses TRBV25-1 and TRBJ2-6; D is unresolved. Germline assignment: CDR1 MGHDK and CDR2 SYGVNS. V lost 3 bases and J lost 10, with 7 bases in between. The CDR3 totals 12 residues. The CDR3 region has the DNA TGTGCCAGCAGTGAGTGGCGGAACGTCCTGACTTTC. Protein product: CASSEWRNVLTF.

This clonotype occurred a few times. The genes are TRBV20-1 and TRBJ2-4, with TRBD2 identical over 15 bases. The CDR3 runs to 14 residues. Germline CDR1 reads DFQATT; CDR2 reads SNEGSKA (reference sequence). The V segment lost 4 bases and the J segment 12 bases; nucleotides outside the gene matches: 7. CDR3 amino acids: CSATGTSGGLGQYF. The CDR3 DNA is TGCAGTGCTACCGGGACTAGCGGGGGGCTCGGTCAGTACTTC.

This clonotype was observed a few times. The V call is TRBV20-1, the J call TRBJ2-1; no clear D. This CDR3 has 14 residues. Germline lookup yields CDR1 DFQATT and CDR2 SNEGSKA (reference sequence). Trimming took 5 bases from V and 2 from J, leaving 13 bases between them. The CDR3 DNA reads TGCAGTGCTCGATATAGGAGTCCCTACAATGAGCAGTTCTTC. Residues: CSARYRSPYNEQFF.

The V and J genes are TRBV4-1 and TRBJ1-4; D is ambiguous. Trimming removed 7 bases at V and 5 bases at J, with 17 bases between. This CDR3 is 15 amino acids long. Germline V gives CDR1 MGHRA, CDR2 YSYEKL. The CDR3 sequence: CASKLTGDQNEKLFF. For the CDR3, the DNA is TGCGCCAGCAAGCTCACGGGAGATCAAAATGAAAAACTGTTTTTT.